Below are 13 T cell receptor beta chains sequenced from a single sample in a study of cytomegalovirus exposure and HLA in healthy donors. PCR employed 60 Vbeta and 13 Jbeta primers. Clones were sequenced by immunoSEQ multiplex PCR, and TCRdb holds only the in-frame ones, with some missing. The sample contains 150,000 to 200,000 clones, around 75% of which appear only once. Input material: PBMCs. These receptor sequences come from a woman aged 50 to 60 in good health and CMV-seronegative.

V usage is TRBV4-3 and J usage is TRBJ1-6, with 7 bases lining up with TRBD1. V was clipped by 0 bases and J by 8 bases; unmatched bases: 4. CDR3 size: 15 residues. Germline V lookup: CDR1 LGHNA, CDR2 YSLEER. CDR3 sequence: CASSQDPGGDSPLHF. For the CDR3, the DNA is TGCGCCAGCAGCCAAGATCCAGGGGGTGATTCACCCCTCCACTTT.

The chain joins TRBV27 to TRBJ2-2; perhaps TRBD1 as D (7 bases). The length of the CDR3 is 16 residues. The germline V and J ends were trimmed by 5 bases and 4 bases, with 17 bases remaining between them. Germline V gene data show CDR1 as MNHEY and CDR2 as SMNVEV (reference sequence). This CDR3 is CASSPWQGGGTGELFF. The CDR3, as DNA: TGTGCCAGCAGTCCCTGGCAGGGGGGTGGCACCGGGGAGCTGTTTTTT.

The chain carries TRBV27 and TRBJ2-1; 8 nucleotides agree with TRBD2. CDR3 length: 14 amino acids. From germline, CDR1 is MNHEY and CDR2 SMNVEV (reference sequence). Trimming took 5 bases from V and 5 from J; bases not matched to a gene: 5. CDR3 protein: CASSTRLANNEQFF. The CDR3 DNA is TGTGCCAGCAGTACGAGACTAGCGAACAATGAGCAGTTCTTC.

The gene calls are TRBV19 and TRBJ1-1; possibly TRBD1 for D (5 bases). The CDR3 runs 16 residues. The germline V gene encodes CDR1 LNHDA and CDR2 SQIVND (reference sequence). Trimming removed 5 bases at V and 3 bases at J, with 19 bases between. CDR3 nucleotide sequence: TGTGCCAGTAGTCTCCGAGTGAAGCAGGGCCACACTGAAGCTTTCTTT. Encoded protein: CASSLRVKQGHTEAFF.

This rearrangement joins TRBV5-1 to TRBJ1-6; TRBD1 agrees at 9 bases. The CDR3 is 15 amino acids. Germline lookup yields CDR1 SGHRS and CDR2 YFSETQ. V was pared by 4 bases and J by 7 bases, with 6 bases of the junction left unmatched. The CDR3, as DNA: TGCGCCAGCAGCCTACAGGGGGCCTCGAATTCACCCCTCCACTTT. Protein sequence: CASSLQGASNSPLHF. The full variable domain, completed using reference TRBV5-1 and TRBJ1-6, is KAGVTQTPRYLIKTRGQQVTLSCSPISGHRSVSWYQQTPGQGLQFLFEYFSETQRNKGNFPGRFSGRQFSNSRSEMNVSTLELGDSALYLCASSLQGASNSPLHFGNGTRLTVT.

The chain uses TRBV29-1 and TRBJ1-2; 10 positions match TRBD1. This CDR3 contains 14 residues. The junction had 10 bases not matched to a gene; V was cut back by 5 bases and J by 7 bases. The germline V gene has CDR1 SQVTM and CDR2 ANQGSEA. In nucleotides, the CDR3 is TGCAGCGTTCGGGTAGACAGGGGGCAAATTGGCTACACCTTC. This sequence encodes CSVRVDRGQIGYTF.

The CDR3 spells CASSLDTYNEQFF. The DNA of the CDR3 is TGTGCCAGCAGCTTAGATACATACAATGAGCAGTTCTTC. This chain connects TRBV7-3 to TRBJ2-1; D gene uncertain. Germline V gene data show CDR1 as SGHTA and CDR2 as FQGTGA. This CDR3 comprises 13 residues. V dropped 2 bases and J dropped 4 bases, with 6 bases sitting between them.

The genes are TRBV7-6 and TRBJ2-1; TRBD2 agrees at 12 bases. The V gene end was trimmed by 5 bases and the J gene end by 0 bases; junction bases not matched to a gene: 11. In germline, CDR1 is SGHVS, CDR2 FNYEAQ. This CDR3 comprises 19 residues. CDR3 sequence (DNA): TGTGCCAGCAGCATAACCGGGACTAGCGGGCCAAGCTCCTACAATGAGCAGTTCTTC. It specifies CASSITGTSGPSSYNEQFF. Full variable domain (outside the CDR3, taken from reference TRBV7-6 and TRBJ2-1): GAGVSQSPRYKVTKRGQDVALRCDPISGHVSLYWYRQALGQGPEFLTYFNYEAQQDKSGLPNDRFSAERPEGSISTLTIQRTEQRDSAMYRCASSITGTSGPSSYNEQFFGPGTRLTVL.

The J gene is TRBJ2-5, the V gene TRBV15; 11 nucleotides agree with TRBD2. With 5 bases clipped from V and 4 bases from J, the junction kept 9 bases outside the gene matches. Germline CDR1 is LNHNV and CDR2 is YYDKDF (reference sequence). The CDR3 is 16 amino acids. CDR3 DNA sequence: TGTGCCACCAGCTCTGGAGGGCTAGCGGGAGGAGAGACCCAGTACTTC. This translates into CATSSGGLAGGETQYF.

This clone has a handful of counts. The rearrangement links TRBV5-6 to TRBJ2-7, with 9 nucleotides matching TRBD2. CDR3 size: 16 residues. Per the germline V gene, CDR1 is SGHDT and CDR2 is YYEEEE. With 0 bases clipped from V and 0 bases from J, the junction kept 4 bases outside the gene matches. In DNA form, the CDR3 reads TGTGCCAGCAGCTTGGGACTAGCGGAGAGCTCCTACGAGCAGTACTTC. Its translation is CASSLGLAESSYEQYF.

This chain joins TRBV10-1 and TRBJ2-7; possible D gene TRBD2, 5 bases. V dropped 9 bases and J dropped 4 bases, with 13 bases sitting between them. This CDR3 spans 12 amino acids. CDR1 is WNHNN and CDR2 is SYGVQD in the germline V gene (reference sequence). The CDR3 reads CARRRSGYEQYF. In nucleotides, the CDR3 is TGCGCCAGAAGACGGAGCGGTTACGAGCAGTACTTC.

V gene TRBV5-1 combines with J gene TRBJ2-5; 8 bases align to TRBD1. This CDR3 contains 15 residues. Germline-derived CDR1 and CDR2 are SGHRS and YFSETQ. V trimming: 4 bases; J trimming: 4 bases; junction bases outside the gene matches: 9. The CDR3 nucleotides are TGCGCCAGCAGCCCAAGCCGGACAGGGACAGAGACCCAGTACTTC. Amino acid sequence: CASSPSRTGTETQYF.

This clone was recorded once. This chain links TRBV27 with TRBJ2-5; the D is unclear. This CDR3 contains 14 residues. With 3 bases removed from V and 11 bases from J, the gap between germline ends came to 19 bases. CDR1 is MNHEY, CDR2 SMNVEV, per germline (reference sequence). This CDR3 is CASSFVSADRQQYF. Written as DNA, the CDR3 is TGTGCCAGCAGTTTCGTCAGCGCCGACCGGCAACAGTACTTC.